Listed below are T cell receptor beta chains from one sample, sequenced in a study of cytomegalovirus exposure and HLA in healthy donors. Sequenced by immunoSEQ multiplex PCR; TCRdb stores in-frame clones only, minus some. The table records around 210,000 clones, around 85% of them present only once. Input material: PBMCs. The receptors here all came from a man aged 50 to 59 in good health and CMV-seronegative. Both conserved end residues are part of each CDR3. The order of the fields is CDR3 DNA, CDR3 protein, clone size, CDR3 length, D gene, V gene, J gene. The D gene is left open where the match is weak. The size entry is marked missing in some rows and otherwise reads once, few, many or a size class.

CDR3nt: TGTGCCAGCAGTTTATCGAGGGGGGGCTGGTACACCGGGGAGCTGTTTTTT
CDR3aa: CASSLSRGGWYTGELFF
abundance: NA
len: 17
d_gene: NA
v_gene: TRBV27
j_gene: TRBJ2-2

CDR3nt: TGTGCCAGCAGCTCGGGGAGGACCCAAGAGACCCAGTACTTC
CDR3aa: CASSSGRTQETQYF
abundance: NA
len: 14
d_gene: NA
v_gene: TRBV7-3
j_gene: TRBJ2-5

CDR3nt: TGTGCCAGCAGCTATTCCCAGGGTACGCAGTATTTT
CDR3aa: CASSYSQGTQYF
abundance: NA
len: 12
d_gene: NA
v_gene: TRBV2
j_gene: TRBJ2-3

CDR3nt: TGTGCCAGCAGTGAGCGAGCGGGAGGGCCAGATACGCAGTATTTT
CDR3aa: CASSERAGGPDTQYF
abundance: NA
len: 15
d_gene: TRBD2
v_gene: TRBV6-4
j_gene: TRBJ2-3

CDR3nt: TGTGCCAGCAGCCCGTGGGACAGGGAGAAGTCCGAGCAGTACTTC
CDR3aa: CASSPWDREKSEQYF
abundance: NA
len: 15
d_gene: TRBD1
v_gene: TRBV7-9
j_gene: TRBJ2-7

CDR3nt: TGTGCCAGCAGACAGAGCGGGGGACACAATGAGCAGTTCTTC
CDR3aa: CASRQSGGHNEQFF
abundance: few
len: 14
d_gene: TRBD2
v_gene: TRBV27
j_gene: TRBJ2-1

CDR3nt: TGTGCCAGTAGTATAGATGGGCCTAGCAGGTTGGCCAAAAACATTCAGTACTTC
CDR3aa: CASSIDGPSRLAKNIQYF
abundance: NA
len: 18
d_gene: NA
v_gene: TRBV19
j_gene: TRBJ2-4

CDR3nt: TGTGCCAGCAGCTTAGGAACTAGCGGGAGAAAGGAGACCCAGTACTTC
CDR3aa: CASSLGTSGRKETQYF
abundance: once
len: 16
d_gene: TRBD2
v_gene: TRBV7-9
j_gene: TRBJ2-5

CDR3nt: TGTGCCAGCAGCGGGGGGGGGACAGGAGCTTACGAGCAGTACTTC
CDR3aa: CASSGGGTGAYEQYF
abundance: NA
len: 15
d_gene: NA
v_gene: TRBV9
j_gene: TRBJ2-7

CDR3nt: TGTGCCAGTAGCTACAGGGGAGGCTCCTACAATGAGCAGTTCTTC
CDR3aa: CASSYRGGSYNEQFF
abundance: few
len: 15
d_gene: NA
v_gene: TRBV19
j_gene: TRBJ2-1

CDR3nt: TGTGCCAGCAGCCCTGGACTAGCGGGAGCCCAATACGAGCAGTACTTC
CDR3aa: CASSPGLAGAQYEQYF
abundance: NA
len: 16
d_gene: TRBD2
v_gene: TRBV5-6
j_gene: TRBJ2-7

CDR3nt: TGCGCCAGCAGCTTGGGGACATACAACACTGAAGCTTTCTTT
CDR3aa: CASSLGTYNTEAFF
abundance: NA
len: 14
d_gene: NA
v_gene: TRBV5-1
j_gene: TRBJ1-1

CDR3nt: TGCAGCGTTGCAGCAGGGGACTATGGCTACACCTTC
CDR3aa: CSVAAGDYGYTF
abundance: NA
len: 12
d_gene: NA
v_gene: TRBV29-1
j_gene: TRBJ1-2

CDR3nt: TGTGCCAGCAGCTTAGCGACAGACCGACCGTCTGGAAACACCATATATTTT
CDR3aa: CASSLATDRPSGNTIYF
abundance: few
len: 17
d_gene: NA
v_gene: TRBV11-2
j_gene: TRBJ1-3

CDR3nt: TGTGCCAGCAGTCCTGGACTAGCGGGAGTGGTAGAGCAGTACTTC
CDR3aa: CASSPGLAGVVEQYF
abundance: NA
len: 15
d_gene: TRBD2
v_gene: TRBV6-5
j_gene: TRBJ2-7

CDR3nt: TGCGCCAGCAGCTTGGAAGGACTGGCGTCGAACACTGAAGCTTTCTTT
CDR3aa: CASSLEGLASNTEAFF
abundance: NA
len: 16
d_gene: NA
v_gene: TRBV5-1
j_gene: TRBJ1-1

CDR3nt: TGCGCCAGCAGTGAGGGCGGGAGCGGAGGTGAGCAGTTCTTC
CDR3aa: CASSEGGSGGEQFF
abundance: NA
len: 14
d_gene: TRBD2
v_gene: TRBV10-1
j_gene: TRBJ2-1

CDR3nt: TGTGCCAGCAGTGTATTAACTAGCACCGGGGAGCTGTTTTTT
CDR3aa: CASSVLTSTGELFF
abundance: once
len: 14
d_gene: NA
v_gene: TRBV2
j_gene: TRBJ2-2

CDR3nt: TGCAGCGTTGTAAGACCCGATGGAGCAGCCTACGAGCAGTACTTC
CDR3aa: CSVVRPDGAAYEQYF
abundance: few
len: 15
d_gene: NA
v_gene: TRBV29-1
j_gene: TRBJ2-7

CDR3nt: TGTGCCAGCAGCTCACCGGGACAGGGCTCCTACGAGCAGTACTTC
CDR3aa: CASSSPGQGSYEQYF
abundance: few
len: 15
d_gene: TRBD1
v_gene: TRBV5-4
j_gene: TRBJ2-7

CDR3nt: TGTGCCAGCACCCGGGGTAGGCAGTACTTC
CDR3aa: CASTRGRQYF
abundance: NA
len: 10
d_gene: NA
v_gene: TRBV9
j_gene: TRBJ2-7

CDR3nt: TGTGCCAGCAGCCCCACAGCAAACAAGAATGAAAAACTGTTTTTT
CDR3aa: CASSPTANKNEKLFF
abundance: NA
len: 15
d_gene: NA
v_gene: TRBV7-3
j_gene: TRBJ1-4

CDR3nt: TGTGCCAGCGGCCTGACGAGCAAGGCAGGGCACCCCTACGAGCAGTACTTC
CDR3aa: CASGLTSKAGHPYEQYF
abundance: NA
len: 17
d_gene: NA
v_gene: TRBV11-3
j_gene: TRBJ2-7

CDR3nt: TGTGCCAGCAGGTTGGGACTAGCGGGAGAAGAGACCCAGTACTTC
CDR3aa: CASRLGLAGEETQYF
abundance: NA
len: 15
d_gene: TRBD2
v_gene: TRBV7-9
j_gene: TRBJ2-5

CDR3nt: TGTGCCAGTGCGGGATCGTGGGGTCGGGGGAATGAGCAGTTCTTC
CDR3aa: CASAGSWGRGNEQFF
abundance: few
len: 15
d_gene: NA
v_gene: TRBV5-5
j_gene: TRBJ2-1

CDR3nt: TGTGCCAGCAAGTTCGGGGGAAGTCAGCCCCAGCATTTT
CDR3aa: CASKFGGSQPQHF
abundance: few
len: 13
d_gene: NA
v_gene: TRBV28
j_gene: TRBJ1-5

CDR3nt: TGCGCCAGCAGCTTGGTTGCGGGACTAGGAGGCAATGAGCAGTTCTTC
CDR3aa: CASSLVAGLGGNEQFF
abundance: NA
len: 16
d_gene: TRBD2
v_gene: TRBV5-1
j_gene: TRBJ2-1

CDR3nt: TGTGCCAGCAGTGAAGCTAACAGTAATCAGCCCCAGCATTTT
CDR3aa: CASSEANSNQPQHF
abundance: NA
len: 14
d_gene: NA
v_gene: TRBV2
j_gene: TRBJ1-5

CDR3nt: TGCGCCAGCAGCTTGGTTAGAGCGGGAGGCCTCTACAATGAGCAGTTCTTC
CDR3aa: CASSLVRAGGLYNEQFF
abundance: NA
len: 17
d_gene: TRBD2
v_gene: TRBV5-1
j_gene: TRBJ2-1

CDR3nt: TGCGCCAGCAGCTTTGGTTGGACTAGCGGGAGAGCGGGCGAGCAGTACTTC
CDR3aa: CASSFGWTSGRAGEQYF
abundance: NA
len: 17
d_gene: TRBD2
v_gene: TRBV5-1
j_gene: TRBJ2-7

CDR3nt: TGTGCCAGCAGCCCCCAGGGGACCCAAGAGACCCAGTACTTC
CDR3aa: CASSPQGTQETQYF
abundance: NA
len: 14
d_gene: NA
v_gene: TRBV7-3
j_gene: TRBJ2-5

CDR3nt: TGTGCCAGCAGCGCAGTCGGGACTAATGAAAAACTGTTTTTT
CDR3aa: CASSAVGTNEKLFF
abundance: NA
len: 14
d_gene: NA
v_gene: TRBV9
j_gene: TRBJ1-4

CDR3nt: TGCGCCAGCAGCTTGGCACCTACCTACGAGCAGTACTTC
CDR3aa: CASSLAPTYEQYF
abundance: once
len: 13
d_gene: NA
v_gene: TRBV5-1
j_gene: TRBJ2-7

CDR3nt: TGTGCCAGTAGTGAGATGGGTCCGGGACTAGCGGGAGTTGCAGATACGCAGTATTTT
CDR3aa: CASSEMGPGLAGVADTQYF
abundance: once
len: 19
d_gene: TRBD2
v_gene: TRBV19
j_gene: TRBJ2-3

CDR3nt: TGTGCCAGCAGCTTTGTTCCTGGCAATCAGCCCCAGCATTTT
CDR3aa: CASSFVPGNQPQHF
abundance: once
len: 14
d_gene: NA
v_gene: TRBV5-8
j_gene: TRBJ1-5

CDR3nt: TGTGCCTGGAGTGTTGGGGGGGGAAATCAGCCCCAGCATTTT
CDR3aa: CAWSVGGGNQPQHF
abundance: NA
len: 14
d_gene: NA
v_gene: TRBV30
j_gene: TRBJ1-5

CDR3nt: TGTGCCAGCAGTGACAGGGGGAACACTGAAGCTTTCTTT
CDR3aa: CASSDRGNTEAFF
abundance: NA
len: 13
d_gene: NA
v_gene: TRBV25-1
j_gene: TRBJ1-1

CDR3nt: TGTGCCAGCACTTTCCTCTCCCAGGGCGAGCAGTACTTC
CDR3aa: CASTFLSQGEQYF
abundance: NA
len: 13
d_gene: NA
v_gene: TRBV28
j_gene: TRBJ2-7

CDR3nt: TGTGCCAGCAGTTTACTACAGGGCAACCAGCCCCAGCATTTT
CDR3aa: CASSLLQGNQPQHF
abundance: NA
len: 14
d_gene: NA
v_gene: TRBV27
j_gene: TRBJ1-5

CDR3nt: TGTGCCAGCAGCCCCCCCGGACAGGGGAGAGCTGGGGCCAACGTCCTGACTTTC
CDR3aa: CASSPPGQGRAGANVLTF
abundance: NA
len: 18
d_gene: TRBD1
v_gene: TRBV7-9
j_gene: TRBJ2-6

CDR3nt: TGCGCCAGCAGCTTCGGACAGGGGGCTAATTCACCCCTCCACTTT
CDR3aa: CASSFGQGANSPLHF
abundance: NA
len: 15
d_gene: TRBD1
v_gene: TRBV5-1
j_gene: TRBJ1-6

CDR3nt: TGTGCCAGCAGCTTACAGGGGGGCTCCTACGAGCAGTACTTC
CDR3aa: CASSLQGGSYEQYF
abundance: NA
len: 14
d_gene: NA
v_gene: TRBV11-2
j_gene: TRBJ2-7

CDR3nt: TGTGCCATCTCGGCGGGAGATACGCAGTATTTT
CDR3aa: CAISAGDTQYF
abundance: NA
len: 11
d_gene: NA
v_gene: TRBV10-3
j_gene: TRBJ2-3

CDR3nt: TGTGCCAGCAGCTTGTCGTTTGTTGGCAGGGAAGCGACTAATGAAAAACTGTTTTTT
CDR3aa: CASSLSFVGREATNEKLFF
abundance: NA
len: 19
d_gene: NA
v_gene: TRBV7-9
j_gene: TRBJ1-4

CDR3nt: TGTGCCAGCAGCGTAGACGGGAGGAGGGATACGCAGTATTTT
CDR3aa: CASSVDGRRDTQYF
abundance: NA
len: 14
d_gene: TRBD2
v_gene: TRBV9
j_gene: TRBJ2-3

CDR3nt: TGTGCCAGCAGCCGACTAGCGGGAGGGAATAATGAGCAGTTCTTC
CDR3aa: CASSRLAGGNNEQFF
abundance: NA
len: 15
d_gene: TRBD2
v_gene: TRBV6-1
j_gene: TRBJ2-1

CDR3nt: TGCGCCAGCAGCCAACGACAGGGAGACTATGGCTACACCTTC
CDR3aa: CASSQRQGDYGYTF
abundance: NA
len: 14
d_gene: TRBD1
v_gene: TRBV4-1
j_gene: TRBJ1-2

CDR3nt: TGTGCCAGCAGTCCAAGACTAGCGGGAGGCCACGAGCAGTACTTC
CDR3aa: CASSPRLAGGHEQYF
abundance: NA
len: 15
d_gene: TRBD2
v_gene: TRBV28
j_gene: TRBJ2-7

CDR3nt: TGTGCCAGCTCACCAGGACAGGCAGCAGGTTTTGGGGCCAACGTCCTGGCTTTC
CDR3aa: CASSPGQAAGFGANVLAF
abundance: NA
len: 18
d_gene: TRBD1
v_gene: TRBV18
j_gene: TRBJ2-6

CDR3nt: TGTGCCAGCAGCTTAGGGGAGGGACAGCCCCAGCATTTT
CDR3aa: CASSLGEGQPQHF
abundance: NA
len: 13
d_gene: NA
v_gene: TRBV7-9
j_gene: TRBJ1-5

CDR3nt: TGTGCCAGCAGCGCGCACAGCCGCTACGAGCAGTACTTC
CDR3aa: CASSAHSRYEQYF
abundance: few
len: 13
d_gene: NA
v_gene: TRBV7-9
j_gene: TRBJ2-7

CDR3nt: TGTGCCAGCTCACCAGGAGGGGTAGAGGGACTGAACACCGGGGAGCTGTTTTTT
CDR3aa: CASSPGGVEGLNTGELFF
abundance: NA
len: 18
d_gene: NA
v_gene: TRBV18
j_gene: TRBJ2-2

CDR3nt: TGTGCCAGCAGGCGCCGGGGTTCGACCGGGGAGCTGTTTTTT
CDR3aa: CASRRRGSTGELFF
abundance: NA
len: 14
d_gene: NA
v_gene: TRBV9
j_gene: TRBJ2-2

CDR3nt: TGCGCCAGCAGCTTGAGGTCGGGAGGCTACGAGCAGTACTTC
CDR3aa: CASSLRSGGYEQYF
abundance: few
len: 14
d_gene: TRBD2
v_gene: TRBV5-1
j_gene: TRBJ2-7

CDR3nt: TGTGCCAGCTCACCAGCCAGCGGAAGGACCTACGAGCAGTACTTC
CDR3aa: CASSPASGRTYEQYF
abundance: NA
len: 15
d_gene: NA
v_gene: TRBV18
j_gene: TRBJ2-7

CDR3nt: TGTGCCAGCAGGGTACAGGGGGCACGGAATGAGCAGTTCTTC
CDR3aa: CASRVQGARNEQFF
abundance: NA
len: 14
d_gene: TRBD1
v_gene: TRBV28
j_gene: TRBJ2-1

CDR3nt: TGTGCCAGCAGCCCGGGACTAGCGGGAGCCTTTTCCTACGAGCAGTACTTC
CDR3aa: CASSPGLAGAFSYEQYF
abundance: NA
len: 17
d_gene: TRBD2
v_gene: TRBV11-2
j_gene: TRBJ2-7